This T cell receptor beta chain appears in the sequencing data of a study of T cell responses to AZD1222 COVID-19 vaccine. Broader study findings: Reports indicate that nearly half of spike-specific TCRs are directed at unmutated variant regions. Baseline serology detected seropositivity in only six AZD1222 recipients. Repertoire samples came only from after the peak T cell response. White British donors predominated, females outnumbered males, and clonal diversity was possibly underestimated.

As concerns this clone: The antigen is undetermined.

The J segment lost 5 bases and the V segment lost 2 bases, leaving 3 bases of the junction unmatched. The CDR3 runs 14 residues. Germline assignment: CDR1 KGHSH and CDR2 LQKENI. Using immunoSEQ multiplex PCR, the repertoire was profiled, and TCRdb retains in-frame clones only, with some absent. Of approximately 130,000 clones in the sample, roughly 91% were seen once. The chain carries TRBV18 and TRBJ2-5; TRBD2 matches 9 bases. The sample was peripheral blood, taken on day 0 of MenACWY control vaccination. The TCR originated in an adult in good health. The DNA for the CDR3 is TGTGCCAGCTCACCAATAGCGGGAGTTGAGACCCAGTACTTC. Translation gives CASSPIAGVETQYF.